These 25 T cell receptor beta chains share one sample of origin, sequenced in a study of T cell responses to AZD1222 COVID-19 vaccine. Clones were read by immunoSEQ multiplex PCR, and TCRdb kept only the in-frame ones, dropping some. The sample has 110,000 or so clones; about 91% are singletons. The sample in question was peripheral blood, obtained 28 days after the second AZD1222 dose. These receptors came from an adult who received the AZD1222 COVID-19 vaccine.

V usage is TRBV19 and J usage is TRBJ2-3; the match to TRBD2 covers 7 bases. The CDR3 extends over 16 amino acids. Germline-derived CDR1 and CDR2 are LNHDA and SQIVND (reference sequence). Trimming took 3 bases from V and 1 from J; bases not matched to a gene: 7. Here the CDR3 reads CASSIVTGGGTDTQYF. DNA for the CDR3: TGTGCCAGTAGTATCGTTACGGGGGGTGGCACAGATACGCAGTATTTT.

This chain links TRBV6-5 with TRBJ2-4; the match to TRBD1 covers 8 bases. CDR1 and CDR2 (germline): MNHEY, SVGAGI. The junction had 6 bases not matched to a gene; V was cut back by 7 bases and J by 1 base. This CDR3 comprises 15 residues. The CDR3 region is CASNSRGQAKNIQYF. Here the CDR3 DNA reads TGTGCCAGCAACTCCAGGGGGCAGGCCAAAAACATTCAGTACTTC.

The chain carries TRBV7-2 and TRBJ2-5, with D uncertain. CDR3 length equals 12 residues. Germline V gene data show CDR1 as SGHTA and CDR2 as FQGNSA. Trimming removed 7 bases at V and 0 bases at J, with 6 bases between. CDR3 bases: TGTGCCAGCACCGCGAACCAAGAGACCCAGTACTTC. Its protein is CASTANQETQYF.

The V gene is TRBV2, the J gene TRBJ1-2; D gene unclear. The germline CDR1 and CDR2 sequences are SNHLY and FYNNEI. The CDR3 sequence is 14 residues long. Trimming removed 1 base from V and 3 bases from J, with 9 bases in between. CDR3 DNA: TGTGCCAGCAGTGAAGTCAGTACCTACTATGGCTACACCTTC. This codes for CASSEVSTYYGYTF.

V and J are TRBV4-2 and TRBJ1-5, with no clear D. Germline CDR1 is LGHNA and CDR2 is YNFKEQ. Between the trimmed V and J ends, which lost 0 bases and 7 bases, there was a span of 7 bases. The CDR3 sequence is 13 residues long. The chain's CDR3 is CASSQDSGQPQHF. The CDR3 DNA sequence: TGTGCCAGCAGCCAAGATTCGGGACAGCCCCAGCATTTT.

V gene TRBV7-2 combines with J gene TRBJ1-1; TRBD1 agrees at 7 bases. The CDR3 covers 15 residues. Germline loops: CDR1 SGHTA, CDR2 FQGNSA. J was trimmed by 6 bases and V by 6 bases; bases with no gene match: 13. The CDR3 spells CASRGTQGGASEAFF. The CDR3 DNA is TGTGCCAGCAGGGGTACCCAGGGGGGAGCTTCTGAAGCTTTCTTT.

J is TRBJ1-1 and V is TRBV2, with TRBD1 identical over 8 bases. With V trimmed by 7 bases and J by 2 bases, 6 bases remained unmatched. Germline V gene lookup returns CDR1 SNHLY and CDR2 FYNNEI. CDR3 length equals 14 residues. CDR3 bases: TGTGCCAGCACCAGGACAGGGCGTAACACTGAAGCTTTCTTT. This encodes CASTRTGRNTEAFF. Together with reference TRBV2 and TRBJ1-1, the CDR3 gives the full variable domain: EPEVTQTPSHQVTQMGQEVILRCVPISNHLYFYWYRQILGQKVEFLVSFYNNEISEKSEIFDDQFSVERPDGSNFTLKIRSTKLEDSAMYFCASTRTGRNTEAFFGQGTRLTVV.

This chain connects TRBV28 to TRBJ1-1, with D unresolved. Germline assignment: CDR1 MDHEN and CDR2 SYDVKM. Trimming shortened V by 3 bases and J by 2 bases, and 10 bases separated the two germline ends. The CDR3 length is 14 residues. In nucleotides, the CDR3 is TGTGCCAGCAGTTTCCCCCAAAGAAACACTGAAGCTTTCTTT. Amino acid sequence: CASSFPQRNTEAFF.

The V call is TRBV27, the J call TRBJ2-4, with D possibly matching TRBD1 (6 bases). The V gene lost 6 bases and the J gene lost 4 bases, with 13 bases spanning the gap. CDR3 length: 14 amino acids. The germline V gene encodes CDR1 MNHEY and CDR2 SMNVEV (reference sequence). CDR3 amino acids: CASSKLQGKNIQYF. CDR3 bases: TGTGCCAGCAGCAAGCTACAGGGTAAAAACATTCAGTACTTC.

The chain recombines TRBV6-5 with TRBJ2-2, with 9 bases lining up with TRBD1. Losses at the gene ends were 11 bases for V and 1 base for J; bases not matched to a gene: 5. The germline gives CDR1 MNHEY, CDR2 SVGAGI. The CDR3 spans 14 residues. The CDR3 DNA is TGTGCCGCTCGACAGGGGGAGAACACCGGGGAGCTGTTTTTT. Protein: CAARQGENTGELFF.

The V and J genes are TRBV29-1 and TRBJ2-7; 12 nucleotides align to TRBD1. CDR1 and CDR2 (germline): SQVTM, ANQGSEA. Trimming cost V 7 bases and J 4 bases; bases outside gene matches: 2. The CDR3 extends over 12 amino acids. The CDR3 coding sequence is TGCAGCGGGGGACAGGGGGCTTACGAGCAGTACTTC. As protein: CSGGQGAYEQYF.

V usage is TRBV12-3 or TRBV12-4 and J usage is TRBJ1-1; D is undetermined. This CDR3 has 11 amino acids. Trimming stripped 6 bases from V and 4 bases from J, with 6 bases between. Here the CDR3 reads CASRLSTEAFF. The CDR3 DNA sequence: TGTGCCAGCAGGCTTAGCACTGAAGCTTTCTTT.

The chain has TRBV27 and TRBJ1-1; D gene unclear. CDR1 MNHEY and CDR2 SMNVEV come from the germline V gene (reference sequence). Trimming stripped 4 bases from V and 7 bases from J, with 13 bases between. CDR3 length: 13 residues. CDR3 nucleotide sequence: TGTGCCAGCAGTTCGCTTGGTGAGGGTGAAGCTTTCTTT. Protein product: CASSSLGEGEAFF.

J is TRBJ1-1 and V is TRBV5-1, with 7 bases that match TRBD1. The germline CDR1 and CDR2 sequences are SGHRS and YFSETQ. This CDR3 has 15 residues. V gave up 3 bases and J gave up 5 bases; unmatched junction bases: 10. CDR3 coding DNA: TGCGCCAGCAGCTCCTCCCGACAGGGCGGGACTGAAGCTTTCTTT. It codes for CASSSSRQGGTEAFF.

The chain couples TRBV6-5 to TRBJ1-5; unclear D gene. From germline, CDR1 is MNHEY and CDR2 SVGAGI. Between the trimmed V and J ends, which lost 8 bases and 0 bases, there was a span of 11 bases. This CDR3 is 14 amino acids long. DNA for the CDR3: TGTGCCAGCGCGCCAGATTATAGCAATCAGCCCCAGCATTTT. It yields the protein CASAPDYSNQPQHF.

About this clone: Other DNA sequences in this sample translate to the same CDR3. V and J are TRBV14 and TRBJ1-5; D is unclear. The CDR3 extends over 13 amino acids. The V end was cut by 3 bases, the J end by 2 bases, with 5 bases between. Per germline, CDR1 SGHDN and CDR2 FVKESK. This CDR3 reads CASSQGRNQPQHF. The CDR3 DNA is TGTGCCAGCAGCCAGGGCCGCAATCAGCCCCAGCATTTT.

In this sample, this clone turned up once. The chain has TRBV9 and TRBJ2-2; a weak D match, TRBD1 (6 bases). Germline CDR1 SGDLS, CDR2 YYNGEE. V gave up 3 bases and J gave up 10 bases, with 19 bases separating them. This CDR3 has 15 residues. The CDR3 sequence is CASSDTGTTDSELFF. The CDR3 region has the DNA TGTGCCAGCAGCGATACCGGGACAACGGACTCGGAGCTGTTTTTT.

This clone appeared once. The chain is built from TRBV6-5 and TRBJ2-7, with 7 nucleotides matching TRBD2. Trimming removed 0 bases from V and 2 bases from J; junction bases left unmatched: 7. Germline V gene lookup returns CDR1 MNHEY and CDR2 SVGAGI. This CDR3 contains 16 residues. This CDR3 is CASSYSGGSLPYEQYF. DNA for the CDR3: TGTGCCAGCAGTTACTCGGGGGGGTCCCTACCCTACGAGCAGTACTTC.

This chain links TRBV3-1 (or the pseudogene TRBV3-2) with TRBJ1-5; D unclear. V was shortened by 1 base and J by 6 bases, with 7 bases between the two germline ends. The CDR3 has 13 residues. Germline V gene lookup returns CDR1 LGHDT and CDR2 YNNKEL (reference sequence). In DNA, the CDR3 is TGTGCCAGCAGCCAAGCATCCAGTCAGCCCCAGCATTTT. Amino acid sequence: CASSQASSQPQHF.

The J gene is TRBJ1-5, the V gene TRBV5-6, with D unresolved. From germline, CDR1 is SGHDT and CDR2 YYEEEE. The CDR3 runs to 16 residues. V was trimmed by 4 bases and J by 0 bases, leaving 14 bases between them. CDR3 protein: CASSKLGKNSNQPQHF. CDR3 nucleotide sequence: TGTGCCAGCAGCAAATTGGGGAAAAATAGCAATCAGCCCCAGCATTTT.

This clone has just one count. The rearrangement uses TRBV19 and TRBJ2-5; D is unclear. The V and J ends lost 1 base and 1 base respectively, with 4 bases between them. This CDR3 comprises 13 residues. Looked up from germline, CDR1 is LNHDA and CDR2 is SQIVND (reference sequence). The CDR3 protein is CASSIVIQETQYF. For the CDR3, the DNA is TGTGCCAGTAGTATAGTGATCCAAGAGACCCAGTACTTC.

V gene TRBV9 combines with J gene TRBJ1-3; 8 nucleotides agree with TRBD1. This CDR3 region has 15 residues. CDR1 is SGDLS and CDR2 is YYNGEE in the germline V gene. The J segment lost 2 bases and the V segment lost 4 bases, leaving 5 bases of the junction unmatched. The CDR3 reads CASSSATGAGNTIYF. The CDR3 DNA is TGTGCCAGCAGCTCTGCGACAGGGGCTGGAAACACCATATATTTT.

This sequence joins TRBV7-2 and TRBJ2-5; 8 bases map to TRBD2. V trimming: 2 bases; J trimming: 3 bases; junction bases outside the gene matches: 8. The CDR3 has 16 amino acids. Germline CDR1 and CDR2: SGHTA and FQGNSA. DNA for the CDR3: TGTGCCAGCAGCTTATTGGGCGGGGGGTTTAAAGAGACCCAGTACTTC. It codes for CASSLLGGGFKETQYF.

The CDR3: CASSSRGSSNQPQHF. The CDR3, as DNA: TGTGCCAGCAGTTCCCGCGGCTCTAGCAATCAGCCCCAGCATTTT. The chain has TRBV6-5 and TRBJ1-5; no firm D call. V was shortened by 4 bases and J by 0 bases, with 10 bases between the two germline ends. CDR1 and CDR2 (germline): MNHEY, SVGAGI. The length of the CDR3 is 15 residues.

The V and J genes are TRBV28 and TRBJ2-2, with 9 positions matching TRBD1. The CDR3 loop spans 16 amino acids. Germline CDR1 reads MDHEN; CDR2 reads SYDVKM. V lost 6 bases to trimming and J lost 7 bases; unmatched junction nucleotides: 12. The CDR3: CASSPPGQGSSGELFF. The CDR3 DNA is TGTGCCAGCAGCCCCCCGGGACAGGGTAGCAGCGGGGAGCTGTTTTTT.